These 12 T cell receptor beta chains were sequenced from one sample in a study of neurological immune-mediated disorders. A single record per CDR3 protein comes from TCRdb applying MiXCR to the 5' RACE reads. This table holds around 17,000 distinct CDR3 sequences, about 3.6% found once. The specimen sequenced was CD8+ T cells from blood. The source of these receptors is a woman in her 40s in good health.

This clonotype was counted ten times or more. CDR3 residues: CASSQVRGELFF. DNA of the CDR3: TGTGCCAGCAGCCAAGTACGAGGGGAGCTGTTTTTT. This chain connects TRBV3-1 to TRBJ2-2; D is unresolved. The CDR3 extends over 12 amino acids. Trimming took 1 base from V and 8 from J, leaving 5 bases between them. Germline V lookup: CDR1 LGHDT, CDR2 YNNKEL (reference sequence).

The table lists this clonotype with many counts. The chain carries TRBV27 and TRBJ2-7; the match to TRBD1 covers 10 bases. With 8 bases clipped from V and 2 bases from J, the junction kept 3 bases outside the gene matches. The germline gives CDR1 MNHEY, CDR2 SMNVEV (reference sequence). This CDR3 has 13 amino acids. In DNA, the CDR3 is TGTGCCAGCTGGGACAGGGGCGCCTACGAGCAGTACTTC. Amino acid sequence: CASWDRGAYEQYF.

Ten or more counts support this clonotype. DNA for the CDR3: TGTGCCAGCAGCCCCGCCGCCAGCGGGAGATTCTACAATGAGCAGTTCTTC. Protein: CASSPAASGRFYNEQFF. The chain combines TRBV7-9 with TRBJ2-1; 8 nucleotides align to TRBD2. Trimming at V came to 5 bases and at J to 3 bases, leaving 12 bases not matched to a gene. CDR3 size: 17 residues. Looked up from germline, CDR1 is SEHNR and CDR2 is FQNEAQ (reference sequence).

About this clonotype itself: With a much larger clone just one base away, this may be a read error. This rearrangement joins TRBV5-4 to TRBJ2-2; D may be TRBD2 (6 bases). Germline V gene data show CDR1 as SGHNT and CDR2 as YYREEE (reference sequence). The CDR3 consists of 16 residues. Between the trimmed V and J ends, which lost 3 bases and 5 bases, there was a span of 17 bases. CDR3 bases: TGTGCCAGCAGCTGGCGGGACCCCCCCCTAACCGGGGAGCTGTTTTTT. This translates into CASSWRDPPLTGELFF.

This clonotype was detected many times. The CDR3 sequence: CSVAGTAGTQYF. The DNA of the CDR3 is TGCAGCGTGGCGGGGACAGCCGGGACCCAGTACTTC. J is TRBJ2-5 and V is TRBV29-1; a weak D match, TRBD1 (7 bases). The germline V and J ends were trimmed by 6 bases and 7 bases, with 15 bases remaining between them. This CDR3 region has 12 residues. Germline values: CDR1 SQVTM, CDR2 ANQGSEA.

This clonotype was counted many times. This chain connects TRBV28 to TRBJ2-1, with D perhaps matching TRBD1 (5 bases). V dropped 5 bases and J dropped 10 bases, with 15 bases sitting between them. Germline lookup yields CDR1 MDHEN and CDR2 SYDVKM. The CDR3 runs 13 residues. The CDR3 bases are TGTGCCAGCAGTCTGGGGCCAGTTAGCGAGCAGTTCTTC. Its translation is CASSLGPVSEQFF. Full variable domain (remainder filled in from reference TRBV28 and TRBJ2-1): DVKVTQSSRYLVKRTGEKVFLECVQDMDHENMFWYRQDPGLGLRLIYFSYDVKMKEKGDIPEGYSVSREKKERFSLILESASTNQTSMYLCASSLGPVSEQFFGPGTRLTVL.

In its sample, this clonotype was seen many times. J is TRBJ2-5 and V is TRBV14; 11 nucleotides line up with TRBD2. The CDR3 contains 16 residues. Trimming took 4 bases from V and 2 from J; bases not matched to a gene: 6. Germline CDR1 and CDR2: SGHDN and FVKESK. CDR3 nucleotides: TGTGCCAGCAGCCGGGGGACTAGCGGTGAACAAGAGACCCAGTACTTC. This codes for CASSRGTSGEQETQYF.

In this sample, this clonotype turned up many times. The chain is built from TRBV29-1 and TRBJ1-5; maybe TRBD1 (5 bases). Germline V gene data show CDR1 as SQVTM and CDR2 as ANQGSEA. Trimming stripped 1 base from V and 3 bases from J, with 10 bases between. CDR3 size: 14 residues. The CDR3 DNA follows: TGCAGCGTTGAAGGGACGGGGGACAATCAGCCCCAGCATTTT. This gives the protein CSVEGTGDNQPQHF.

This clonotype was counted many times. The rearrangement joins TRBV11-3 to TRBJ2-3, with D hard to call. The CDR3 length is 14 residues. The germline CDR1 and CDR2 sequences are SGHNT and YENEEA. V was pared by 5 bases and J by 2 bases, with 11 bases between. The CDR3 here is CASSLDSDTDTQYF. DNA for the CDR3: TGTGCCAGCAGCCTTGACTCAGACACAGATACGCAGTATTTT.

This clonotype has at least ten counts. The chain carries TRBV11-2 and TRBJ1-5, with a possible D match to TRBD1 (5 bases). The CDR3 contains 14 residues. Trimming pared 0 bases from V and 7 bases from J, leaving 10 bases between. Germline lookup yields CDR1 SGHAT and CDR2 FQNNGV. CDR3 loop: CASSLDGGDQPQHF. DNA of the CDR3: TGTGCCAGCAGCTTAGATGGGGGAGACCAGCCCCAGCATTTT.

This clonotype was seen ten or more times. The chain uses TRBV20-1 and TRBJ2-3, with 9 bases lining up with TRBD2. The trim removed 0 bases at V and 4 bases at J, leaving 5 bases unmatched. The length of the CDR3 is 15 residues. Germline loops: CDR1 DFQATT, CDR2 SNEGSKA (reference sequence). CDR3 protein: CSAREAGGHSDTQYF. CDR3 nucleotide sequence: TGCAGTGCTAGAGAGGCGGGAGGGCATTCAGATACGCAGTATTTT.

This clonotype was seen ten or more times. The V and J genes are TRBV27 and TRBJ2-5; a possible D gene is TRBD1 (5 bases). Germline V lookup: CDR1 MNHEY, CDR2 SMNVEV (reference sequence). The CDR3 covers 14 residues. The V and J ends lost 4 bases and 5 bases respectively, with 14 bases between them. CDR3 in amino acids: CASSYDSSFETQYF. DNA of the CDR3: TGTGCCAGCAGTTACGACAGCTCTTTTGAGACCCAGTACTTC.